Below, 20 T cell receptor beta chains from the same sample are listed, as sequenced in a study of T cell repertoires in cytomegalovirus infection (dated by TCRdb to between 2017 and 2020). Sequencing was carried out with an Illumina HiSeq 1500. TCRdb trimmed public reads at Q25 via fastp, called clones via MiXCR and kept in-frame beta chains. Every distinct CDR3 protein forms one entry, paired with its most common genes and DNA. The sample data list 550,000 to 700,000 distinct CDR3 sequences, and over 35% of these were observed just once. The ten top clones hold 48% of the sample. The treatment or condition label of this sample denotes: in vitro stimulation with specific CMV peptide epitopes to enrich CMV-specific T cells. These receptors have no identified antigens. Sequencing used cultured PBMCs, obtained from culture after CMV antigen stimulation. These receptors were taken from a human donor in good health (CMV status not recorded). Some clones in this sample may be carry-over from other donors' samples.

This rearrangement joins TRBV11-2 to TRBJ2-3; D is perhaps TRBD2 (5 bases). Trimming took off 6 bases at V and 0 bases at J, with 13 bases between the two ends. The CDR3 runs to 15 residues. Germline lookup yields CDR1 SGHAT and CDR2 FQNNGV. The CDR3 sequence: CASRPDLASTDTQYF. CDR3 in DNA: TGTGCCAGCAGGCCGGACTTAGCGAGCACAGATACGCAGTATTTT.

V is TRBV7-8 and J is TRBJ1-4; D gene uncertain. CDR1 and CDR2 (germline): SGHVS, FQNEAQ. The CDR3 runs to 17 residues. V was pared by 2 bases and J by 10 bases, with 23 bases between. CDR3 nucleotide sequence: TGTGCCAGCAGCTTAAGCGTAACCGGACGCGCCCTGAGAAAACTGTTTTTT. Translated: CASSLSVTGRALRKLFF.

This clonotype was seen only a few times. V is TRBV11-3 and J is TRBJ2-1; D is possibly TRBD2 (6 bases). The CDR3 loop spans 13 amino acids. Deletions cut 5 bases from V and 5 bases from J, with 10 bases between. Looked up from germline, CDR1 is SGHNT and CDR2 is YENEEA. The CDR3 DNA reads TGTGCCAGCAGCGGAGGGCCCAACAATGAGCAGTTCTTC. This sequence encodes CASSGGPNNEQFF.

This chain links TRBV2 with TRBJ1-5; no clear D. The germline V and J ends were trimmed by 0 bases and 4 bases, with 10 bases remaining between them. Germline loops: CDR1 SNHLY, CDR2 FYNNEI. The CDR3 runs 15 residues. CDR3: CASSEARPVNQPQHF. CDR3 in DNA: TGTGCCAGCAGTGAAGCCAGGCCGGTTAATCAGCCCCAGCATTTT. Drawing the rest from reference TRBV2 and TRBJ1-5, the complete variable domain is EPEVTQTPSHQVTQMGQEVILRCVPISNHLYFYWYRQILGQKVEFLVSFYNNEISEKSEIFDDQFSVERPDGSNFTLKIRSTKLEDSAMYFCASSEARPVNQPQHFGDGTRLSIL.

The V gene is TRBV19, the J gene TRBJ2-3; perhaps TRBD2 as D (5 bases). There are 15 residues in the CDR3. Germline V CDR1 and CDR2: LNHDA, SQIVND (reference sequence). The V end lost 4 bases, the J end lost 6 bases, and 17 bases lay between the germline ends. The CDR3 sequence is CASSTVQDFHDTQYF. CDR3 nucleotides: TGTGCCAGTAGTACGGTCCAGGACTTCCATGATACGCAGTATTTT.

The gene calls are TRBV2 and TRBJ2-2; 8 bases match TRBD1. V lost 6 bases, J lost 4 bases, and 7 bases stayed unmatched. The CDR3 consists of 15 residues. Germline-derived CDR1 and CDR2 are SNHLY and FYNNEI. CDR3 in amino acids: CASRSSGGITGELFF. In nucleotides, the CDR3 is TGTGCCAGCAGGAGTTCAGGGGGCATCACCGGGGAGCTGTTTTTT.

The gene calls are TRBV19 and TRBJ1-1; 7 nucleotides align to TRBD1. Germline CDR1 is LNHDA and CDR2 is SQIVND (reference sequence). The CDR3 spans 15 residues. The V segment lost 7 bases and the J segment 4 bases; nucleotides outside the gene matches: 12. Written as DNA, the CDR3 is TGTGCCAGTAACCAGGGAAGGGGGCGGGCCACTGAAGCTTTCTTT. It encodes CASNQGRGRATEAFF.

The chain links TRBV6-2 or TRBV6-3 to TRBJ2-1; D uncertain. Trimming removed 10 bases from V and 3 bases from J, with 7 bases in between. Germline V lookup: CDR1 MNHEY, CDR2 SVGEGT. CDR3 size: 11 residues. CDR3 DNA sequence: TGTGCCATTCGACTCTACAATGAGCAGTTCTTC. Residues: CAIRLYNEQFF.

The rearrangement uses TRBV7-6 and TRBJ2-1; no definite D call. Per the germline V gene, CDR1 is SGHVS and CDR2 is FNYEAQ. This CDR3 contains 15 residues. V was clipped by 4 bases and J by 5 bases, with 15 bases between them. In DNA form, the CDR3 reads TGTGCCAGCAGCTCCGCTCCCCCCCGTCACAATGAGCAGTTCTTC. Residues: CASSSAPPRHNEQFF.

This chain connects TRBV20-1 to TRBJ2-7; D is undetermined. CDR3 size: 13 residues. The V gene lost 1 base and the J gene lost 2 bases, with 9 bases spanning the gap. The V gene's germline CDR1 is DFQATT and CDR2 SNEGSKA (reference sequence). CDR3 loop: CSARVPATYEQYF. The CDR3 bases are TGCAGTGCTAGAGTCCCGGCTACCTACGAGCAGTACTTC.

This clonotype appeared a few times. A read error may account for a junction end that differs from germline. V usage is TRBV7-2 and J usage is TRBJ2-1; D is possibly TRBD1 or TRBD2 (5 bases each). Germline V gives CDR1 SGHTA, CDR2 FQGNSA. The CDR3 extends over 15 amino acids. Written as DNA, the CDR3 is TGTGCCAGCAGCTTAGAAAGCGTGTGGGGGACCGAGCGTTGGTTC. This encodes CASSLESVWGTERWF.

V and J are TRBV7-2 and TRBJ2-3; a weak D match, TRBD2 (5 bases). Germline CDR1 reads SGHTA; CDR2 reads FQGNSA. CDR3 size: 14 residues. Deletions cut 2 bases from V and 5 bases from J, with 11 bases between. The CDR3 nucleotides read TGTGCCAGCAGCTTACAGGCGGAGGTAGATACGCAGTATTTT. Its translation: CASSLQAEVDTQYF.

The chain employs TRBV7-2 and TRBJ2-7; 7 nucleotides line up with TRBD1. CDR3 size: 13 residues. Germline V gene lookup returns CDR1 SGHTA and CDR2 FQGNSA. J lost 4 bases, V lost 5 bases, and 5 bases had no gene match. The CDR3: CASSVGQVYEQYF. Written as DNA, the CDR3 is TGTGCCAGCAGCGTTGGACAGGTTTACGAGCAGTACTTC.

The chain is built from TRBV4-2 and TRBJ2-2; D gene ambiguous. Germline V gene lookup returns CDR1 LGHNA and CDR2 YNFKEQ. V was trimmed by 0 bases and J by 1 base, leaving 9 bases between them. This CDR3 comprises 16 residues. The CDR3 DNA sequence: TGTGCCAGCAGCCAAGACGTCAAGCGGAACACCGGGGAGCTGTTTTTT. Protein: CASSQDVKRNTGELFF.

The chain couples TRBV6-1 to TRBJ1-1, with no clear D. The germline gives CDR1 MNHNS, CDR2 SASEGT. The V end lost 1 base, the J end lost 10 bases, and 13 bases lay between the germline ends. CDR3 size: 13 residues. The CDR3 here is CASSEGKAPGAFF. In nucleotides, the CDR3 is TGTGCCAGCAGTGAAGGAAAAGCCCCGGGAGCTTTCTTT.

This clonotype has a handful of counts. J is TRBJ2-1 and V is TRBV12-3 or TRBV12-4; D not resolved. Trimming pared 8 bases from V and 4 bases from J, leaving 21 bases between. The CDR3 has 16 amino acids. The CDR3 DNA reads as TGTGCCAGCGGCTCCCCGACCGGATCCACTTACAATGAGCAGTTCTTC. Its protein is CASGSPTGSTYNEQFF.

This clonotype was counted at least ten times. The chain has TRBV7-2 and TRBJ2-5, with D tentatively TRBD2 (5 bases). CDR3 length: 13 amino acids. The germline CDR1 and CDR2 sequences are SGHTA and FQGNSA. V lost 6 bases, J lost 2 bases, and 10 bases lay in between. The CDR3 protein is CASSPGWQETQYF. In DNA, the CDR3 is TGTGCCAGCAGTCCGGGGTGGCAAGAGACCCAGTACTTC.

The chain carries TRBV7-9 and TRBJ2-3; a possible D gene is TRBD2 (6 bases). CDR1 and CDR2 (germline): SEHNR, FQNEAQ (reference sequence). Deletions cut 5 bases from V and 4 bases from J, with 16 bases between. This CDR3 contains 15 residues. CDR3 bases: TGTGCCAGCAGCCCCGGGGGAGTACTCGCAGATACGCAGTATTTT. Translated, it gives CASSPGGVLADTQYF.

The V call is TRBV6-6, the J call TRBJ2-7; unclear D gene. Trimming cost V 5 bases and J 6 bases, with 14 bases left between them. There are 13 residues in the CDR3. Germline loops: CDR1 MNHNY, CDR2 SVGAGI (reference sequence). CDR3 protein: CASSSVRGSEQYF. In DNA form, the CDR3 reads TGTGCCAGCAGTAGCGTCCGCGGATCCGAGCAGTACTTC.

V gene TRBV18 combines with J gene TRBJ2-2; D call uncertain. The germline V gene has CDR1 KGHSH and CDR2 LQKENI. The CDR3 is 16 amino acids. Trimming removed 0 bases at V and 4 bases at J, with 12 bases between. CDR3 loop: CASSPPHGSSTGELFF. The DNA for the CDR3 is TGTGCCAGCTCACCACCCCACGGGTCGAGCACCGGGGAGCTGTTTTTT.